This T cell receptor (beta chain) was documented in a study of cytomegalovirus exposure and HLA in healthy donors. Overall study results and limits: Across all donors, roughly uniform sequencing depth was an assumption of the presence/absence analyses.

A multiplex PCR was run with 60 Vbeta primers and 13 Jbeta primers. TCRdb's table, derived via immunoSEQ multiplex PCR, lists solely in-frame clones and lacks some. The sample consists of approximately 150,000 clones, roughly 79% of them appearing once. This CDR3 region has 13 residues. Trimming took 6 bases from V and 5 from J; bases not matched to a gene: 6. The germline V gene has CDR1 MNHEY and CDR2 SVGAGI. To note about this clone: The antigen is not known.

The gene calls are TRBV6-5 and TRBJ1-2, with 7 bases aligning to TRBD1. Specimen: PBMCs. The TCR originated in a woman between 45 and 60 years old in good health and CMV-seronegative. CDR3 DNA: TGTGCCAGCAGCATGGACAGGAGATATGGCTACACCTTC. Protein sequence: CASSMDRRYGYTF.